A selection of T cell receptor beta chains follows, all from one sample in a study of blood T cell dynamics during melanoma immunotherapy. Only in-frame clones appear in the TCRdb table, and some are missing; sequencing was by immunoSEQ multiplex PCR. The repertoire has about 4,900 clones, around nine tenths of them found once; the top ten carry approximately 29%. The sequencing used blood, collected from a patient treated with checkpoint blockade. The source of these receptors is a human donor with melanoma. Both conserved end residues are part of each CDR3. D genes are given only for firm matches. A row's size may be missing; if present it is once, few, many or a size class.

clone_size,v_call,d_call,j_call,cdr3_nt,cdr3_aa
NA,TRBV6-5,TRBD1,TRBJ1-2,TGTGCCAGCAGTTACTCTCGGACAGGGTGGTATGGCTACACCTTC,CASSYSRTGWYGYTF
NA,TRBV6-5,NA,TRBJ2-2,TGTGCCAGCAGTTACGGTCTGCGCACCGGGGAGCTGTTTTTT,CASSYGLRTGELFF
NA,TRBV25-1,TRBD1,TRBJ1-3,TGTGCCAGCAGTCCACGGGACAGGGGAATAGGAAACACCATATATTTT,CASSPRDRGIGNTIYF
NA,TRBV6-6,NA,TRBJ1-5,TGTGCCAGCTGGGGGAGCTCTAGCAATCAGCCCCAGCATTTT,CASWGSSSNQPQHF
NA,TRBV5-1,NA,TRBJ2-5,TGCGCCAGCAGCCCCCGGGGGTATCAAGAGGAGACCCAGTACTTC,CASSPRGYQEETQYF
NA,TRBV6-9,NA,TRBJ2-3,TGTGCCAGCAGTTCCAGCACAGATACGCAGTATTTT,CASSSSTDTQYF
NA,TRBV7-2,TRBD2,TRBJ2-7,TGTGCCAGCACCGACAACCGGGCGGGAGCAACCGGGTACGAGCAGTACTTC,CASTDNRAGATGYEQYF
NA,TRBV6-1,TRBD1,TRBJ1-5,TGTGCCAGCAGTGCCTATGGGACAGGTTATAGCAATCAGCCCCAGCATTTT,CASSAYGTGYSNQPQHF
NA,TRBV5-8,TRBD2,TRBJ2-5,TGTGCCAGCAGCCAAGACGGGGGCGGGAGGGCCTATTTGGAGACCCAGTACTTC,CASSQDGGGRAYLETQYF
NA,TRBV19,NA,TRBJ2-2,TGTGCCAGTAGTGTATCCGGGACACCTAACACCGGGGAGCTGTTTTTT,CASSVSGTPNTGELFF
NA,TRBV2,TRBD2,TRBJ2-1,TGTGCCAGCAGTCCAAGGACTAGCGGCTCCTACAATGAGCAGTTCTTC,CASSPRTSGSYNEQFF
once,TRBV7-9,NA,TRBJ1-2,TGTGCCAGCAGCCCTCGGTTAGGGGAGGGCTACACCTTC,CASSPRLGEGYTF
NA,TRBV28,NA,TRBJ2-1,TGTGCCAGCAGTTCAAGGACAGCGAGCTCCTACAATGAGCAGTTCTTC,CASSSRTASSYNEQFF
NA,TRBV7-9,NA,TRBJ2-7,TGTGCCAGCAGCCACTCTAGCGCCTACGAGCAGTACTTC,CASSHSSAYEQYF
NA,TRBV11-2,NA,TRBJ2-7,TGTGCCAGCAGCTTAGCGGGAGCCCACGAGCAGTACTTC,CASSLAGAHEQYF
NA,TRBV2,NA,TRBJ2-7,TGTGCCAGCACTATCTCCGGGGTCTCCTACGAGCAGTACTTC,CASTISGVSYEQYF
once,TRBV19,NA,TRBJ2-3,TGTGCCAGTAGTATAGTCGGGTTTGGAGGGGCCGCCAGAGATACGCAGTATTTT,CASSIVGFGGAARDTQYF
NA,TRBV7-6,TRBD1,TRBJ2-1,TGTGCTAGCAGCTTAAGGTACAGGGGATCCTACAATGAGCAGTTCTTC,CASSLRYRGSYNEQFF
NA,TRBV6-6,TRBD1,TRBJ2-1,TGTGCCAGCAGAAAAGGGGGCACTGAGCAGTTCTTC,CASRKGGTEQFF
NA,TRBV6-5,NA,TRBJ2-1,TGTGCCAGCAGTAGCGGCTCCTACAATGAGCAGTTCTTC,CASSSGSYNEQFF
NA,TRBV5-1,NA,TRBJ1-5,TGCGCCAGCAGCTTGGAGGGGGGTTCAGTTCGCAATCAGCCCCAGCATTTT,CASSLEGGSVRNQPQHF
NA,TRBV2,TRBD2,TRBJ2-5,TGTGCCAGCATTTCTGCGGGAGTCGAGGCTGAGACCCAGTACTTC,CASISAGVEAETQYF
NA,TRBV19,TRBD1,TRBJ1-5,TGTGCCACTCGGGACAGGATCGGACAGCCCCAGCATTTT,CATRDRIGQPQHF
few,TRBV7-9,TRBD1,TRBJ1-5,TGTGCCAGCAGGGACGGGACAGGCTATCAGCCCCAGCATTTT,CASRDGTGYQPQHF
NA,TRBV7-2,TRBD2,TRBJ2-1,TGTGCCAGCAGCTTTGCTGGGACTAGCGGGATTTCTGAGCAGTTCTTC,CASSFAGTSGISEQFF
once,TRBV7-6,TRBD1,TRBJ2-1,TGTGCCAGCAGCTTAAGGTACAGGGGATCCTACAATGAGCAGTTCTTC,CASSLRYRGSYNEQFF
NA,TRBV28,NA,TRBJ1-1,TGTGCCAGCAGTTTAGTATGGGGATCCGGGAACACTGAAGCTTTCTTT,CASSLVWGSGNTEAFF
once,TRBV30,NA,TRBJ2-6,TGTGCCTGGAGGGTCCGAGGGGGAGCTGGGGCCAACGTCCTGACTTTC,CAWRVRGGAGANVLTF
NA,TRBV18,NA,TRBJ1-2,TGTGCCAGCTCACCATTCCGCCCCCAGGACTATGGCTACACCTTC,CASSPFRPQDYGYTF